This TCR beta chain was recorded in a study of T-cell memory formation after mild COVID-19. Points from the study as a whole: Mainly in CM and EM were contracting CD4+ clones; CD8+ were in EMRA. Clones that contracted from day 15 to 85 had balanced CD4/CD8; later expanders were CD4+ biased. Some clones that responded were present in memory (sampled pre-infection), which suggests cross-reactive memory joined.

Trimming removed 5 bases at V and 5 bases at J, with 12 bases between. The CDR3 has 14 residues. Concerning this clonotype: Its target is unknown.

After 5'RACE with constant-segment primers, TCR alpha and TCR beta cDNA libraries carrying sample barcodes and UMIs were obtained. From the 5' RACE reads, TCRdb called clonotypes with MiXCR, one entry per CDR3 protein. The table lists about 320,000 distinct CDR3 sequences, roughly 13% of them singletons. The chain carries TRBV12-3 or TRBV12-4 and TRBJ2-2; possible D gene TRBD1, 6 bases. Sequenced input: PBMCs or a T cell subset sorted from them (not recorded which). The receptor comes from a man younger than 35 who had mild COVID-19 (a few samples of this study predate the infection). Cell type and time point are not known. The CDR3 sequence is CASSRTVATGELFF. CDR3 bases: TGTGCCAGCAGTCGGACAGTCGCGACCGGGGAGCTGTTTTTT.